The present entry profiles one T cell receptor (beta chain) with its context. Its antigen is unknown. Within one base of it there is no much larger clone, and no base qualities were kept. This sample stems from a study of blood T cell repertoires in COVID-19 (TCRdb year 2020). Background on the whole study: Samples covering the acute and convalescent phases of COVID-19 were provided by collaborators in the United States, Italy and Spain. The prospective study material was composed of cDNA or gDNA derived from T cells, B-cell-depleted T cells, or PBMCs. Deeply sampled blood TCRbeta repertoires from subjects exposed to, actively infected with, or recovered from COVID-19 were included in the dataset. The repertoires were released in a freely available public database meant as a resource for research on the immune response to SARS-CoV-2. The samples were drawn from the first 160 participants of the ongoing ImmuneRACE study and from roughly 1,300 subjects provided by 6 global collaborators. A de-identified subject ID, COVID-19 status, age in years and sex were almost always included in the sample metadata. Where available, HLA class I and class II types were obtained from metadata supplied by the sample provider rather than from assay-based typing.

V has 4 bases trimmed and J has 0 bases trimmed; junction bases matching no gene number 16. Measured from the cysteine to the phenylalanine, the CDR3 is 21 residues long. The read is trimmed to its CDR3 DNA, 63 bases read in frame from base 1. In the germline V gene (reference sequence), CDR1 corresponds to LGHDT and CDR2 to YNNKEL. A second Seattle source provided samples from volunteer blood donors who had recovered from COVID-19. The collaborating institutions used their own protocols to collect whole blood in K2EDTA tubes. For TCRbeta analysis, collaborators shipped samples as frozen whole blood, isolated PBMCs, or DNA extracted from either of those sample types. Study-wide conclusions, independent of this receptor: How much clinical and demographic metadata was included differed by source and by participant, and the metadata was provided uncurated.

TCRbeta CDR3 regions were amplified from genomic DNA by means of the immunoSEQ Assay, a bias-controlled multiplex PCR. In the source study's methods: Within the assay, amplification of reference gene primers was used to estimate how many nucleated cells each sample contained. Sequence reads were collapsed and filtered to measure the absolute abundance of every unique TCRbeta CDR3 rearrangement. For each sample, productive Simpson clonality was calculated by taking the square root of Simpson's diversity index across productive rearrangements. Drawn from immuneACCESS, this table holds only the in-frame rearrangements with V and J called that TCRdb kept. Clones are partly lost; checked studies trace under half to an unresolved V gene and leave the rest unexplained. From that table come the V and J calls and clone size; the DNA was used to work out D and trimming. Counted in this sample were 250,000 to 300,000 clones; 75% to 90% of them appeared once. The ten largest clones capture about 2.2% of the sample.

Material: peripheral blood. The sequence is built from TRBV3-1 (or the pseudogene TRBV3-2) and TRBJ1-3, with 12 bases in between that match TRBD1. This TCR was recovered from a woman between 50 and 59 years old who had recovered from COVID-19. The CDR3 here reads CASSPLIRDRGRAGSGNTIYF. At the DNA level, the sequence is TGTGCCAGCAGCCCCTTAATCCGGGACAGGGGGCGCGCCGGCTCTGGAAACACCATATATTTT.